The rows below give T cell receptor beta chains drawn from one sample of a study of neurological immune-mediated disorders. TCRdb redid the calling of the 5' RACE reads with MiXCR, one entry per CDR3 protein. The repertoire consists of around 55,000 distinct CDR3 sequences, with under 5% occurring once and the leading ten covering 1.5% to 2%. Sequencing was performed on CD4+ T cells from blood. These receptors came from a woman aged 35 to 49 with multiple sclerosis. CDR3s leave out the opening cysteine and the closing phenylalanine or tryptophan. A D gene is named only where the DNA matches it firmly.

TRBV5-1	-	TRBJ1-5	ASNQPQH
TRBV5-1	TRBD1	TRBJ1-2	ASSLRGDRVTTNGYT
TRBV5-1	TRBD2	TRBJ2-3	ASSVGNAGVLASTDTQY
TRBV6-4	TRBD1	TRBJ2-3	ASSDTGTGTDTQY
TRBV5-1	TRBD1	TRBJ1-1	ASSSGPQTGGTEAF
TRBV20-1	TRBD1	TRBJ1-1	SARDPGTGSTEAF
TRBV20-1	-	TRBJ2-1	SAAPTSLDEQF
TRBV5-1	TRBD2	TRBJ2-7	ASSRLTSTPYEQY
TRBV5-1	-	TRBJ2-7	ASSLLRGSYEQY
TRBV10-3	-	TRBJ1-6	AARTKGSPLH
TRBV3-1	-	TRBJ1-1	ASSQDSRGSEAF
TRBV7-9	-	TRBJ1-3	ASTSGRAVTPGSGNTIY
TRBV5-1	TRBD2	TRBJ2-3	ASSLEASGVGTDTQY
TRBV10-3	TRBD2	TRBJ2-3	AISESILGRGSTQY
TRBV5-1	-	TRBJ1-2	ASSWDGVRGVNGYT
TRBV10-1	-	TRBJ2-1	ASSEEAWNEQF
TRBV20-1	-	TRBJ1-1	SVTERGEAF
TRBV20-1	-	TRBJ2-1	SASAPGVGSNEQF
TRBV12-3/TRBV12-4	-	TRBJ1-2	ASTRGRDGYT
TRBV30	-	TRBJ1-1	AWKNSGVATEAF
TRBV9	-	TRBJ2-6	ASSAPPSGANVLT
TRBV6-6	TRBD2	TRBJ2-5	ASSKQPSGGRQETQY
TRBV28	-	TRBJ1-1	ASSSPGENTEAF
TRBV6-6	TRBD1	TRBJ1-5	ASSYQGGNQPQH
TRBV20-1	-	TRBJ2-3	SASPAGSTDTQY
TRBV7-8	-	TRBJ2-2	ASSLAEGWNTGELF
TRBV6-5	-	TRBJ1-2	ASSYWGSGYT
TRBV20-1	TRBD2	TRBJ2-3	SARRGVTSGGHTDTQY
TRBV5-1	-	TRBJ2-1	ASSFTRQDNEQF
TRBV25-1	TRBD1	TRBJ2-3	AGQGASTDTQY
TRBV2	TRBD2	TRBJ2-3	ASSSRGRGASTDTQY
TRBV5-1	-	TRBJ1-2	ASSLEGGSYGYT
TRBV5-6	TRBD2	TRBJ2-1	ASSLGMAGGRNEQF
TRBV11-1	TRBD1	TRBJ2-5	ASSDPGQGAETQY
TRBV20-1	-	TRBJ2-7	SARDENEGWYEQY
TRBV5-1	-	TRBJ2-2	ASSSQGGTGELF
TRBV20-1	-	TRBJ2-3	SARAHRGGSPDTQY
TRBV5-1	-	TRBJ1-2	ASSLGGLGASYT
TRBV10-3	TRBD2	TRBJ2-3	AIRGVSTDTQY
TRBV5-1	TRBD1	TRBJ2-3	ASSEGAGSDTQY
TRBV20-1	-	TRBJ1-2	SARDLDDGYT
TRBV12-3/TRBV12-4	-	TRBJ1-2	ASSLGSTVNYGYT
TRBV5-1	-	TRBJ2-7	ASSLGGTIYEQY
TRBV5-5	TRBD1	TRBJ1-6	ASSSDRVASPLH
TRBV20-1	-	TRBJ2-1	SAIPRWRGHEQF
TRBV19	TRBD1	TRBJ2-5	ASRPGQGAGETQY
TRBV10-3	-	TRBJ1-6	AISEAVGGHNSPLH
TRBV12-3/TRBV12-4	TRBD1	TRBJ1-2	ASRIAEGQARNYGYT
TRBV7-9	-	TRBJ2-1	ASSPQGGEQF
TRBV4-1	-	TRBJ1-1	ASSPYRVWGDSSWYLNTEAF
TRBV20-1	TRBD2	TRBJ2-1	SATSGGRKMNEQF
TRBV29-1	TRBD1	TRBJ1-1	SVGQGPNTEAF
TRBV3-1	-	TRBJ2-3	ASSQGAGATDTQY
TRBV20-1	TRBD1	TRBJ2-1	SAGTASSTYNEQF